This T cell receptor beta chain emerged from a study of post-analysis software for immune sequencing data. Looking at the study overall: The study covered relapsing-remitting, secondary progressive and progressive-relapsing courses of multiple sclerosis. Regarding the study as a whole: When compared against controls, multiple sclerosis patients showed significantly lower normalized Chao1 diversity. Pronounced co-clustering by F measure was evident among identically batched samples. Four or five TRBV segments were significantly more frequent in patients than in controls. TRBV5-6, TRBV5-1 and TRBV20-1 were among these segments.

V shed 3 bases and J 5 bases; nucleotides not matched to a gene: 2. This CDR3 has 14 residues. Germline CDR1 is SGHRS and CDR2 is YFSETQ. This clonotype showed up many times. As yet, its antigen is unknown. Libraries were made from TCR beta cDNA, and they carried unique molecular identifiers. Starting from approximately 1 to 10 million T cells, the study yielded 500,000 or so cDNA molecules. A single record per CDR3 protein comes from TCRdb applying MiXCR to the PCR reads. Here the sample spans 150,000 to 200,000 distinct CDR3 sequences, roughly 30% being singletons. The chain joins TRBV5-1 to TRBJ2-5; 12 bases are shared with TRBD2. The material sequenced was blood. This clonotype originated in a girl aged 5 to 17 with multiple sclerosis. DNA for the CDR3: TGCGCCAGCAGCTGGACTAGCGGGATGGAGACCCAGTACTTC. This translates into CASSWTSGMETQYF.